One and the same sample provided the 27 T cell receptor beta chains below, sequenced in a study of post-analysis software for immune sequencing data. Carried by the TCR beta cDNA libraries were unique molecular identifiers. Using its own MiXCR run on the PCR reads, TCRdb lists one record per CDR3 protein. This sample has around 440,000 distinct CDR3 sequences, with approximately 45% found just once. Whole-study results and caveats: The study found TRBV5-6, TRBV5-1 and TRBV20-1 among five or six TRBV segments more frequent in patients than controls.

No antigen has been identified for these receptors. Sequencing input: blood. The source of these receptors is a girl aged 10-17 years with multiple sclerosis.

The chain employs TRBV12-3 or TRBV12-4 and TRBJ1-5; D is unclear. The CDR3 contains 17 residues. V lost 4 bases, J lost 0 bases, and 16 bases lay in between. The chain's CDR3 is CASSSSEGPYSNQPQHF. The CDR3 DNA is TGTGCCAGCAGTTCATCGGAAGGACCTTATAGCAATCAGCCCCAGCATTTT.

Concerning this clonotype itself: A read error may account for a junction end that differs from germline. The J gene is TRBJ2-7, the V gene TRBV5-1; D is uncertain. The CDR3 sequence is 12 residues long. Germline V gene lookup returns CDR1 SGHRS and CDR2 YFSETQ. This CDR3 reads CVSSEETYEQYF. As DNA, the CDR3 is TGCGTCAGCAGCGAGGAGACCTACGAGCAGTACTTC.

The CDR3 is CATTGESYNEQFF. CDR3 DNA sequence: TGTGCCACCACGGGGGAATCCTACAATGAGCAGTTCTTC. The chain has TRBV6-2 or TRBV6-3 and TRBJ2-1; D might be TRBD2 (6 bases). Germline loops: CDR1 MNHEY, CDR2 SVGEGT. This CDR3 has 13 residues. Trimming took 10 bases from V and 1 from J, leaving 11 bases between them.

A word on this clonotype: A read error may account for a junction end that differs from germline. The CDR3 protein is CSATRLAGSTDTQCF. The CDR3, as DNA: TGCAGTGCGACCCGACTAGCGGGAAGCACAGATACGCAGTGTTTT. This chain connects TRBV20-1 to TRBJ2-3; 11 nucleotides match TRBD2. Germline V lookup: CDR1 DFQATT, CDR2 SNEGSKA (reference sequence). The CDR3 totals 15 residues.

This chain joins TRBV12-3 or TRBV12-4 and TRBJ2-1; possibly TRBD2 for D (6 bases). Trimming stripped 3 bases from V and 5 bases from J, with 14 bases between. The CDR3 covers 15 residues. Here the CDR3 DNA reads TGTGCCAGCAGTTTTTATGTACTAGCAGACAATGAGCAGTTCTTC. Its protein product is CASSFYVLADNEQFF.

This sequence joins TRBV28 and TRBJ2-4; D unclear. The J call is uncertain, as TRBJ2-7 better fits the DNA end. Looked up from germline, CDR1 is MDHEN and CDR2 is SYDVKM. CDR3 length: 12 amino acids. This chain's CDR3 is CASKVDSYEQYF. The CDR3 nucleotides read TGTGCCAGCAAGGTCGATTCCTACGAGCAGTACTTC.

V gene TRBV10-3 combines with J gene TRBJ1-2; D remains unclear. V was shortened by 3 bases and J by 4 bases, with 18 bases between the two germline ends. The germline V gene has CDR1 ENHRY and CDR2 SYGVKD. The CDR3 covers 16 residues. The CDR3 loop is CAISEVVADLTYGYTF. The CDR3, as DNA: TGTGCCATCAGTGAAGTAGTCGCGGACCTCACCTATGGCTACACCTTC.

This clonotype was counted only a few times. V is TRBV10-3 and J is TRBJ2-5; D may be TRBD1 (6 bases). V lost 11 bases, J lost 5 bases, and 18 bases lay in between. Per the germline V gene, CDR1 is ENHRY and CDR2 is SYGVKD. The CDR3 is 13 residues long. CDR3 sequence: CAPAQGSNETQYF. DNA for the CDR3: TGTGCCCCCGCGCAGGGGTCGAACGAGACCCAGTACTTC.

The chain joins TRBV29-1 to TRBJ1-1; no clear D gene. Germline assignment: CDR1 SQVTM and CDR2 ANQGSEA. The CDR3 has 14 amino acids. V lost 8 bases to trimming and J lost 6 bases, with 22 bases between them. This CDR3 is CSSRVGPEDAEAFF. CDR3 in DNA: TGCAGCTCTCGGGTCGGGCCCGAAGACGCTGAAGCTTTCTTT. Complete variable domain (other parts from reference TRBV29-1 and TRBJ1-1): SAVISQKPSRDICQRGTSLTIQCQVDSQVTMMFWYRQQPGQSLTLIATANQGSEATYESGFVIDKFPISRPNLTFSTLTVSNMSPEDSSIYLCSSRVGPEDAEAFFGQGTRLTVV.

The chain has TRBV3-1 and TRBJ2-5; TRBD2 matches at 12 bases. This CDR3 spans 17 amino acids. Trimming at V came to 4 bases and at J to 3 bases, leaving 9 bases not matched to a gene. Germline-derived CDR1 and CDR2 are LGHDT and YNNKEL (reference sequence). The CDR3 spells CASSRLLAGGVEETQYF. CDR3 in DNA: TGTGCCAGCAGCCGCCTGCTAGCGGGAGGGGTTGAAGAGACCCAGTACTTC.

The chain couples TRBV28 to TRBJ2-7; TRBD2 matches 10 bases. V lost 6 bases to trimming and J lost 2 bases; unmatched junction nucleotides: 4. This CDR3 spans 14 amino acids. Germline assignment: CDR1 MDHEN and CDR2 SYDVKM. The CDR3 nucleotides read TGTGCCAGCAGGCCAGCGGGAGGGCCCTACGAGCAGTACTTC. Translating gives CASRPAGGPYEQYF.

Points on this clonotype: Germline is not matched at one junction end, which may reflect a read error. The chain employs TRBV25-1 and TRBJ2-7; D could derive from TRBD1 or TRBD2 (5 bases each). The CDR3 extends over 14 amino acids. Per the germline V gene, CDR1 is MGHDK and CDR2 is SYGVNS. As DNA, the CDR3 is TGTGTCAGCAGTGATAGGGGAGCCTCCTACGAGCAGTACTTC. Translating gives CVSSDRGASYEQYF.

The chain has TRBV15 and TRBJ1-2; D not certain. Trimming took 0 bases from V and 1 from J, leaving 6 bases between them. Per the germline V gene, CDR1 is LNHNV and CDR2 is YYDKDF (reference sequence). The CDR3 contains 14 residues. The CDR3 DNA sequence: TGTGCCACCAGCAGAGAAGTGAATAACTATGGCTACACCTTC. Translation gives CATSREVNNYGYTF.

This chain connects TRBV5-1 to TRBJ2-3, with 7 bases identical to TRBD2. The germline CDR1 and CDR2 sequences are SGHRS and YFSETQ. J gave up 2 bases and V 3 bases, and 6 bases lay outside the gene matches. This CDR3 region has 15 residues. The CDR3 DNA follows: TGCGCCAGCAGCTCCAACAGCGGGAACACAGATACGCAGTATTTT. Its translation: CASSSNSGNTDTQYF.

The chain joins TRBV27 to TRBJ2-3, with 7 bases fitting TRBD2. The CDR3 spans 15 residues. J gave up 2 bases and V 4 bases, and 6 bases lay outside the gene matches. CDR1 MNHEY and CDR2 SMNVEV come from the germline V gene (reference sequence). CDR3 loop: CASSWRRGTTDTQYF. CDR3 in DNA: TGTGCCAGCAGTTGGAGGCGGGGGACCACAGATACGCAGTATTTT.

The V gene is TRBV2, the J gene TRBJ2-1; D unclear. The V gene lost 6 bases and the J gene lost 5 bases, with 14 bases spanning the gap. Germline assignment: CDR1 SNHLY and CDR2 FYNNEI. The CDR3 spans 14 residues. The CDR3 region has the DNA TGTGCCAGCAGCGAAATCCGGCAGAACAATGAGCAGTTCTTC. This encodes CASSEIRQNNEQFF.

The chain combines TRBV29-1 with TRBJ2-3; D could derive from TRBD1 or TRBD2 (5 bases each). V lost 1 base and J 0 bases, leaving 11 bases between the germline ends. The CDR3 runs to 15 residues. Germline assignment: CDR1 SQVTM and CDR2 ANQGSEA. CDR3 residues: CSVEVGTTSTDTQYF. DNA for the CDR3: TGCAGCGTTGAAGTAGGGACGACTAGCACAGATACGCAGTATTTT.

The chain is built from TRBV5-1 and TRBJ2-5; D tentatively fits TRBD1 or TRBD2 (5 bases each). CDR3 length: 15 residues. The V end lost 1 base, the J end lost 2 bases, and 12 bases lay between the germline ends. CDR1 and CDR2 (germline): SGHRS, YFSETQ. The CDR3 spells CASSLLGERQETQYF. In DNA, the CDR3 is TGCGCCAGCAGCTTGCTGGGGGAGAGACAAGAGACCCAGTACTTC.

The V and J genes are TRBV5-1 and TRBJ2-7; 11 nucleotides agree with TRBD2. This CDR3 spans 16 amino acids. Germline V gene data show CDR1 as SGHRS and CDR2 as YFSETQ. V was clipped by 8 bases and J by 3 bases; unmatched bases: 13. The CDR3 reads CASQPTPGLAVYEQYF. The CDR3 coding sequence is TGCGCCAGTCAACCGACCCCGGGACTAGCGGTCTACGAGCAGTACTTC.

The rearrangement joins TRBV30 to TRBJ2-2; 14 positions match TRBD2. V lost 5 bases, J lost 2 bases, and 10 bases stayed unmatched. Germline V gene lookup returns CDR1 GTSNPN and CDR2 SVGIG (reference sequence). The CDR3 has 18 residues. The CDR3 sequence: CAWDIETSGRANTGELFF. The CDR3, as DNA: TGTGCCTGGGACATCGAGACTAGCGGGAGGGCCAACACCGGGGAGCTGTTTTTT.

This clonotype showed up just once. The chain links TRBV5-1 to TRBJ2-1, with 13 bases fitting TRBD2. Germline lookup yields CDR1 SGHRS and CDR2 YFSETQ. With 4 bases clipped from V and 8 bases from J, the junction kept 6 bases outside the gene matches. The length of the CDR3 is 15 residues. This CDR3 is CASSQRTSGSDEQFF. The CDR3 nucleotides read TGCGCCAGCAGCCAACGGACTAGCGGGAGCGATGAGCAGTTCTTC.

The table lists this clonotype with a few counts. This sequence joins TRBV15 and TRBJ2-1; TRBD2 aligns across 14 bases. The CDR3 sequence is 16 residues long. Trimming cost V 2 bases and J 6 bases; bases outside gene matches: 3. CDR1 LNHNV and CDR2 YYDKDF come from the germline V gene (reference sequence). Here the CDR3 reads CATSRRLAGGGNEQFF. In nucleotides, the CDR3 is TGTGCCACCAGCAGACGACTAGCGGGAGGGGGCAATGAGCAGTTCTTC.

This clonotype was counted only a few times. V is TRBV29-1 and J is TRBJ2-1; 14 nucleotides line up with TRBD2. Germline CDR1 SQVTM, CDR2 ANQGSEA. The V and J ends lost 6 bases and 4 bases, in that order; junction bases with no gene match: 8. The CDR3 consists of 16 residues. The CDR3 loop is CSVRLAGGPLYNEQFF. DNA of the CDR3: TGCAGCGTCCGACTAGCGGGAGGGCCCCTGTACAATGAGCAGTTCTTC.

This clonotype occurred a few times. The chain carries TRBV28 and TRBJ2-5; 7 bases align to TRBD2. The V gene's germline CDR1 is MDHEN and CDR2 SYDVKM. This CDR3 contains 16 residues. Trimming cost V 3 bases and J 5 bases; bases outside gene matches: 12. In DNA, the CDR3 is TGTGCCAGCAGTTTGGTTAAAACTAGCGTTCAGGAGACCCAGTACTTC. Protein sequence: CASSLVKTSVQETQYF.

The chain employs TRBV20-1 and TRBJ2-3, with D tentatively TRBD1 or TRBD2 (6 bases each). Germline-derived CDR1 and CDR2 are DFQATT and SNEGSKA (reference sequence). CDR3 size: 15 residues. V was pared by 6 bases and J by 0 bases, with 16 bases between. The CDR3 region has the DNA TGCAGTGCCAGTATTGAGGGGGGAAGCACAGATACGCAGTATTTT. Encoded protein: CSASIEGGSTDTQYF.

This clonotype was seen a few times. The rearrangement links TRBV4-2 to TRBJ2-7; TRBD1 matches 7 bases. The CDR3 extends over 13 amino acids. Germline-derived CDR1 and CDR2 are LGHNA and YNFKEQ. Losses at the gene ends were 3 bases for V and 4 bases for J; bases not matched to a gene: 3. CDR3 loop: CASSQTGNYEQYF. CDR3 coding DNA: TGTGCCAGCAGCCAGACAGGGAATTACGAGCAGTACTTC.

This clonotype was detected only a few times. The CDR3 spells CASSFSGRANEQYF. DNA for the CDR3: TGTGCCAGCAGCTTTAGCGGGAGGGCCAACGAGCAGTACTTC. This sequence joins TRBV7-9 and TRBJ2-4; 11 bases are shared with TRBD2. Near its end, the DNA agrees better with TRBJ2-7, so the J call may be wrong. Per germline, CDR1 SEHNR and CDR2 FQNEAQ (reference sequence). The CDR3 totals 14 residues.